These 24 T cell receptor beta chains came from one sample sequenced in a study of breast tumors, draining lymph nodes, adjacent tissues. MiXCR was run by TCRdb on the multiplex PCR reads, yielding one entry per CDR3 protein. The sample consists of about 130,000 distinct CDR3 sequences, more than 20% of them appearing once. Samples came from axillary lymph nodes draining the breast cancer. Material: axillary lymph node tissue. The receptors were gathered from a female donor with breast cancer. Some clones in this sample may be carry-over from other donors' samples.

Ten or more counts support this clonotype. The chain has TRBV7-9 and TRBJ2-7, with 8 bases aligning to TRBD1. The CDR3 is 13 residues long. CDR1 is SEHNR, CDR2 FQNEAQ, per germline (reference sequence). With 5 bases clipped from V and 1 base from J, the junction kept 1 base outside the gene matches. The CDR3 loop reads CASSGDRSYEQYF. Here the CDR3 DNA reads TGTGCCAGCAGCGGGGACAGGTCCTACGAGCAGTACTTC.

This clonotype was counted at least ten times. This sequence joins TRBV2 and TRBJ2-1; D ambiguous. V was clipped by 2 bases and J by 0 bases, with 8 bases between them. The germline V gene has CDR1 SNHLY and CDR2 FYNNEI. This CDR3 is 15 amino acids long. Here the CDR3 DNA reads TGTGCCAGCAGTGAACGAAGCAGCTCCTACAATGAGCAGTTCTTC. It yields the protein CASSERSSSYNEQFF.

This clonotype was picked up many times. V is TRBV13 and J is TRBJ2-7; possible D gene TRBD1, 6 bases. Germline V CDR1 and CDR2: PRHDT, FYEKMQ (reference sequence). This CDR3 contains 14 residues. The V gene lost 5 bases and the J gene lost 4 bases, with 15 bases spanning the gap. The CDR3 DNA is TGTGCCAGCAGCCCTCGGACAGCAAGGTACGAGCAGTACTTC. It translates to CASSPRTARYEQYF.

This clonotype was seen ten or more times. The chain recombines TRBV24-1 with TRBJ2-7, with 8 bases that match TRBD1. CDR1 and CDR2 from the germline V gene are KGHDR and SFDVKD. Unmatched junction bases numbered 5, after V lost 4 bases and J lost 4 bases. This CDR3 region has 14 residues. CDR3 coding DNA: TGTGCCACCAGTGACCCCGGGACAGGTTACGAGCAGTACTTC. Protein sequence: CATSDPGTGYEQYF.

Concerning this clonotype itself: A single base separates this from a much larger clone, so it may be a read error. The J gene is TRBJ2-1, the V gene TRBV19; possibly TRBD1 for D (5 bases). V lost 9 bases, J lost 9 bases, and 18 bases lay in between. There are 13 residues in the CDR3. CDR1 is LNHDA and CDR2 is SQIVND in the germline V gene (reference sequence). In DNA form, the CDR3 reads TGTGCCAGCAGGGTAGTTATGATGGCTGAGCAGTTCTTC. Its translation is CASRVVMMAEQFF.

This clonotype occurred many times. The chain uses TRBV4-2 and TRBJ2-5, with TRBD1 matching over 7 bases. The CDR3 sequence is 14 residues long. The trim removed 4 bases at V and 4 bases at J, leaving 6 bases unmatched. Per germline, CDR1 LGHNA and CDR2 YNFKEQ. The CDR3 coding sequence is TGTGCCAGCAGCCTAAGTACAGGGGCAGAGACCCAGTACTTC. Encoded protein: CASSLSTGAETQYF.

This sequence joins TRBV18 and TRBJ2-3; 8 bases align to TRBD2. There are 17 residues in the CDR3. In germline, CDR1 is KGHSH, CDR2 LQKENI. Trimming cost V 3 bases and J 2 bases; bases outside gene matches: 10. The CDR3 region is CASSPLGTSGPTDTQYF. As DNA, the CDR3 is TGTGCCAGCTCACCTTTAGGAACTAGCGGACCCACAGATACGCAGTATTTT.

This clonotype has ten or more counts. The chain links TRBV28 to TRBJ2-7; D gene unclear. Germline values: CDR1 MDHEN, CDR2 SYDVKM. Trimming removed 5 bases from V and 7 bases from J, with 18 bases in between. The CDR3 loop spans 14 amino acids. This CDR3 is CASSPRPTLLEQYF. CDR3 nucleotides: TGTGCCAGCAGTCCCCGTCCCACCCTCTTAGAGCAGTACTTC.

This clonotype was seen many times. The chain has TRBV2 and TRBJ2-1; 11 positions match TRBD2. J was trimmed by 8 bases and V by 8 bases; bases with no gene match: 8. The CDR3 is 14 amino acids. Germline CDR1 and CDR2: SNHLY and FYNNEI. The CDR3 nucleotides are TGTGCCAGCGGCTTACTAGCGGGAGCCTATGAGCAGTTCTTC. Its translation is CASGLLAGAYEQFF.

Remarks on this clonotype: A much more abundant neighbour one base away suggests this may be a read error. This chain joins TRBV6-2 or TRBV6-3 and TRBJ1-2, with 8 bases identical to TRBD1. The junction had 13 bases not matched to a gene; V was cut back by 7 bases and J by 6 bases. This CDR3 is 15 amino acids long. CDR1 and CDR2 (germline): MNHEY, SVGEGT. CDR3 DNA sequence: TGTGCCAGCAAGTACCGGGACAGGAGTTCGCATGGCTACACCTTC. Its translation is CASKYRDRSSHGYTF.

This clonotype was recorded many times. The chain recombines TRBV20-1 with TRBJ1-2; 7 bases agree with TRBD1. Germline lookup yields CDR1 DFQATT and CDR2 SNEGSKA (reference sequence). CDR3 length equals 15 residues. V was clipped by 1 base and J by 6 bases; unmatched bases: 11. This CDR3 reads CSARGVGRGQDGYTF. The CDR3 DNA sequence: TGCAGTGCTAGAGGGGTAGGGAGGGGGCAGGATGGCTACACCTTC.

This clonotype occurred many times. The chain links TRBV28 to TRBJ1-2; D is ambiguous. The CDR3 has 17 amino acids. CDR1 MDHEN and CDR2 SYDVKM come from the germline V gene. V lost 2 bases to trimming and J lost 5 bases, with 21 bases between them. The CDR3 sequence is CASSLGTLPRDVYGYTF. For the CDR3, the DNA is TGTGCCAGCAGTTTAGGAACCCTCCCAAGGGATGTATATGGCTACACCTTC.

Remarks on this clonotype: The junction departs from the called germline gene at one end, perhaps through a read error. The chain carries TRBV4-2 and TRBJ2-2, with 9 bases identical to TRBD2. CDR3 length equals 19 residues. CDR1 is LGHNA, CDR2 YNFKEQ, per germline. This CDR3 reads CASSQGTEIAGVLAGELLF. CDR3 coding DNA: TGTGCCAGCAGCCAAGGGACCGAAATAGCGGGAGTCTTAGCCGGGGAGCTGCTTTTT.

This clonotype was seen repeatedly, ten times or more. V gene TRBV5-6 combines with J gene TRBJ2-7; tentatively, D is TRBD1 (6 bases). The CDR3 consists of 17 residues. Germline CDR1 and CDR2: SGHDT and YYEEEE. Trimming pared 0 bases from V and 0 bases from J, leaving 16 bases between. The CDR3 loop is CASSLGPGALPSYEQYF. CDR3 coding DNA: TGTGCCAGCAGCTTGGGACCAGGGGCTTTGCCCTCCTACGAGCAGTACTTC.

A word on this clonotype: A much more abundant neighbour one base away suggests this may be a read error. The chain employs TRBV2 and TRBJ2-3; D gene unclear. This CDR3 region has 12 residues. Germline lookup yields CDR1 SNHLY and CDR2 FYNNEI. The CDR3 sequence is CASALSPDTQCF. Here the CDR3 DNA reads TGTGCCAGCGCCCTTAGTCCAGATACGCAGTGTTTT. The full variable domain, rest sourced from reference TRBV2 and TRBJ2-3, is EPEVTQTPSHQVTQMGQEVILRCVPISNHLYFYWYRQILGQKVEFLVSFYNNEISEKSEIFDDQFSVERPDGSNFTLKIRSTKLEDSAMYFCASALSPDTQCFGPGTRLTVL.

On this clonotype itself: This CDR3 fails to terminate in the conserved phenylalanine or tryptophan, so it likely reflects a read error. The J gene is TRBJ2-1, the V gene TRBV28; 8 bases map to TRBD2. The CDR3 sequence is 14 residues long. Germline CDR1 MDHEN, CDR2 SYDVKM. V shed 4 bases and J 8 bases; nucleotides not matched to a gene: 7. CDR3 coding DNA: TGTGCCAGCAGTTCTGGAGCGGGAGCCTATGAGCAGTTCCTC. Amino acids: CASSSGAGAYEQFL.

About this clonotype: It may be a read error: a sequence one base away is much more abundant. The chain joins TRBV2 to TRBJ1-3; no definite D call. CDR1 is SNHLY, CDR2 FYNNEI, per germline. This CDR3 is 13 amino acids long. CDR3 nucleotides: TGTGCCAGTCGAAGGAACTCTGGAAACACCATACATTTT. This translates into CASRRNSGNTIHF.

This clonotype was found a few times. The CDR3, as DNA: TGTGCCAGCAGCTTTTCGGTCACTTATTCGAACACCGGGGAGCTGTTTTTT. As protein: CASSFSVTYSNTGELFF. The V and J genes are TRBV11-2 and TRBJ2-2; D is uncertain. V dropped 3 bases and J dropped 0 bases, with 14 bases sitting between them. The CDR3 consists of 17 residues. CDR1 and CDR2 from the germline V gene are SGHAT and FQNNGV.

A remark on this clonotype: This may stem from a read error, because a much larger clone lies one nucleotide away. As DNA, the CDR3 is TGTGCCGCGAGTACCGGACTCACAGTTACGCAGTATTTT. It specifies CAASTGLTVTQYF. V usage is TRBV15 and J usage is TRBJ2-3; D may be TRBD2 (5 bases). Germline lookup yields CDR1 LNHNV and CDR2 YYDKDF (reference sequence). The CDR3 contains 13 residues.

This clonotype was seen a few times. The chain couples TRBV6-1 to TRBJ2-1, with a weak D call TRBD1 (5 bases). Deletions cut 2 bases from V and 4 bases from J, with 12 bases between. This CDR3 is 15 amino acids long. Per germline, CDR1 MNHNS and CDR2 SASEGT. The CDR3 DNA reads as TGTGCCAGCAGTGAACAGTCTAGGGGTTACAATGAGCAGTTCTTC. Protein product: CASSEQSRGYNEQFF.

As for this clonotype: This clone may be a read error of a much larger clone one base away. The chain combines TRBV6-6 with TRBJ2-5, with D perhaps TRBD1 (6 bases). The CDR3 is 14 amino acids. The germline CDR1 and CDR2 sequences are MNHNY and SVGAGI (reference sequence). Trimming took off 5 bases at V and 9 bases at J, with 19 bases between the two ends. The CDR3 DNA follows: TGTGCCAGCAGTAGCCTACAGGGAGTGGAGGCCCAGTACTTC. Its protein is CASSSLQGVEAQYF.

This clonotype occurred many times. The chain couples TRBV11-3 to TRBJ2-1; 11 bases map to TRBD2. The CDR3 is 17 amino acids. V shed 4 bases, J shed 2 bases, and the junction held 7 bases outside the gene matches. Per germline, CDR1 SGHNT and CDR2 YENEEA. This chain's CDR3 is CASSSGTSGTAYNEQFF. The CDR3 DNA reads TGTGCCAGCAGCTCCGGGACTAGCGGAACGGCCTACAATGAGCAGTTCTTC.

The chain has TRBV7-2 and TRBJ2-5; the match to TRBD2 covers 12 bases. J was trimmed by 5 bases and V by 5 bases; bases with no gene match: 12. Germline V lookup: CDR1 SGHTA, CDR2 FQGNSA. CDR3 length: 17 residues. The CDR3 DNA sequence: TGTGCCAGCAGCCGTGCTGCTAGCGGGAGGGGGGAGGAGACCCAGTACTTC. It yields the protein CASSRAASGRGEETQYF.

This clonotype was seen repeatedly, ten times or more. The rearrangement joins TRBV5-4 to TRBJ2-3; the match to TRBD2 covers 15 bases. The germline V gene encodes CDR1 SGHNT and CDR2 YYREEE (reference sequence). The trim removed 4 bases at V and 6 bases at J, leaving 3 bases unmatched. The CDR3 covers 15 residues. This chain's CDR3 is CASSTGLAGGDTQYF. The CDR3 region has the DNA TGTGCCAGCAGCACCGGACTAGCGGGAGGGGATACGCAGTATTTT.